The present entry profiles one TCR beta chain with its context. The antigen is unknown. This record comes from a study of cytomegalovirus exposure and HLA in healthy donors. The PCR employed 60 Vbeta primers together with 13 Jbeta primers. Assay: immunoSEQ multiplex PCR; the TCRdb copy retains only in-frame clones and omits some. The sample records 75,000 to 100,000 clones, around 69% being singletons. V shed 1 base and J 2 bases; nucleotides not matched to a gene: 12. CDR1 is SGHTA, CDR2 FQGNSA, per germline. The CDR3 contains 18 residues. Notes on the study in general: A reported reduction in N-insertions relative to the roughly 700-donor mean was seen in an Asian-associated ancestry cluster in a later analysis. The authors excluded some V segments, including TRBV6-2 and TRBV6-3, as indistinguishable. CMV serostatus was the sole immune exposure information available.

The sample consisted of PBMCs. The receptor comes from a woman between 55 and 75 years old in good health and CMV-seropositive. The chain is built from TRBV7-2 and TRBJ2-5; 8 bases agree with TRBD1. This CDR3 reads CASSLGPTGTGEQETQYF. CDR3 sequence (DNA): TGTGCCAGCAGCTTAGGTCCTACCGGGACAGGAGAACAAGAGACCCAGTACTTC.